Listed below are T cell receptor beta chains from one sample, sequenced in a study of identical twins. TCRdb recomputed calls from the 5' RACE reads with MiXCR, one row per CDR3 protein. The sample records hundreds of thousands of distinct CDR3 sequences, approximately 20% being singletons. These same records also appear under a second study, on yellow fever vaccine responses in identical twins.

Source material: CD4+ T cells sorted from blood. The origin of the receptors is a woman between 18 and 30 years old in good health. The CDR3 runs from the conserved cysteine through the conserved F or W. The D gene is left open where the match is weak. Some rows have no size entry. The others give once, few or many, or a class for an expanded clone.

j_gene: TRBJ2-1; abundance: .; v_gene: TRBV5-1; d_gene: TRBD1; CDR3nt: TGCGCCAGCAGCATCCGGGACAGGGCCAGGGAGCAGTTCTTC; CDR3aa: CASSIRDRAREQFF
j_gene: TRBJ2-3; abundance: few; v_gene: TRBV4-1; d_gene: .; CDR3nt: TGCGCCAGCAGCTCCTCCGGGCGGGGTGGCACAGATACGCAGTATTTT; CDR3aa: CASSSSGRGGTDTQYF
j_gene: TRBJ1-1; abundance: few; v_gene: TRBV10-3; d_gene: .; CDR3nt: TGTGCTATTTCGGGGCTGGGGACTGAAGCTTTCTTT; CDR3aa: CAISGLGTEAFF
j_gene: TRBJ2-4; abundance: .; v_gene: TRBV28; d_gene: TRBD1; CDR3nt: TGTGCCAGCAGTTTCCCGACAGGGATACAGTACTTC; CDR3aa: CASSFPTGIQYF
j_gene: TRBJ2-1; abundance: few; v_gene: TRBV12-3/TRBV12-4; d_gene: TRBD2; CDR3nt: TGTGCCAGCAGGGGGGGACTAGGCTCCTACAATGAGCAGTTCTTC; CDR3aa: CASRGGLGSYNEQFF
j_gene: TRBJ2-5; abundance: .; v_gene: TRBV12-3/TRBV12-4; d_gene: TRBD2; CDR3nt: TGTGCCAGCAGTAGAACTAGCGTCCAAGAGACCCAGTACTTC; CDR3aa: CASSRTSVQETQYF
j_gene: TRBJ2-1; abundance: .; v_gene: TRBV24-1; d_gene: .; CDR3nt: TGTGCCACCAGTGGGCGGTCGGGCTCCTACAATGAGCAGTTCTTC; CDR3aa: CATSGRSGSYNEQFF
j_gene: TRBJ2-1; abundance: few; v_gene: TRBV14; d_gene: TRBD1; CDR3nt: TGTGCCAGCAGCCATAATAAAGGGACAGGGTCGCGGAATGAGCAGTTCTTC; CDR3aa: CASSHNKGTGSRNEQFF
j_gene: TRBJ2-7; abundance: .; v_gene: TRBV4-2; d_gene: TRBD1; CDR3nt: TGTGCCAGCAGCCAAGCCGCCGGGACAGGCAACCCGAGCTCCTACGAGCAGTACTTC; CDR3aa: CASSQAAGTGNPSSYEQYF
j_gene: TRBJ2-1; abundance: few; v_gene: TRBV29-1; d_gene: .; CDR3nt: TGCAGCGTACGATTAACCGACGGAACTAGGTTCTATGAGCAGTTCTTC; CDR3aa: CSVRLTDGTRFYEQFF
j_gene: TRBJ1-3; abundance: .; v_gene: TRBV7-9; d_gene: .; CDR3nt: TGTGCCAGCACCCCCGGGGTCAGGAGCTCTGGAAACACCATATATTTT; CDR3aa: CASTPGVRSSGNTIYF
j_gene: TRBJ2-2; abundance: few; v_gene: TRBV14; d_gene: .; CDR3nt: TGTGCCAGCAGCCAAGTTTCTGCCCAGAACACCGGGGAGCTGTTTTTT; CDR3aa: CASSQVSAQNTGELFF
j_gene: TRBJ2-1; abundance: .; v_gene: TRBV3-1; d_gene: TRBD2; CDR3nt: TGTGCCAGCAGCCAAAGCATACTAGCGGGAGGAAAAGGCGGCAATGAGCAGTTCTTC; CDR3aa: CASSQSILAGGKGGNEQFF
j_gene: TRBJ1-6; abundance: .; v_gene: TRBV6-5; d_gene: TRBD1; CDR3nt: TGTGCCAGCAGTTCTACAGGGGAATCACCCCTCCACTTT; CDR3aa: CASSSTGESPLHF
j_gene: TRBJ2-3; abundance: few; v_gene: TRBV11-2; d_gene: .; CDR3nt: TGTGCCAGCAGCTTCAACCGCGCCCAAATAAGGGATTTT; CDR3aa: CASSFNRAQIRDF
j_gene: TRBJ1-6; abundance: .; v_gene: TRBV6-5; d_gene: TRBD1; CDR3nt: TGTGCCAGCAGTTACTCGGACAGGGGGCCTACTTCACCCCTCCACTTT; CDR3aa: CASSYSDRGPTSPLHF
j_gene: TRBJ2-1; abundance: few; v_gene: TRBV27; d_gene: TRBD2; CDR3nt: TGTGCCAGCAGTCCCCGCGGGACTAAAAATGAGCAGTTCTTC; CDR3aa: CASSPRGTKNEQFF
j_gene: TRBJ1-1; abundance: few; v_gene: TRBV20-1; d_gene: .; CDR3nt: TGCAGTGCTTGGAACACTGAAGCTTTCTTT; CDR3aa: CSAWNTEAFF
j_gene: TRBJ2-1; abundance: .; v_gene: TRBV7-9; d_gene: .; CDR3nt: TGTGCCAGCAGCTTAGCGGTGGTCTCCTACAATGAGCAGTTCTTC; CDR3aa: CASSLAVVSYNEQFF
j_gene: TRBJ1-2; abundance: many; v_gene: TRBV3-1; d_gene: .; CDR3nt: TGTGCCAGCAGCCCGAGGGTAAAGGAACCCTCCTTTAACTATGGCTACACCTTC; CDR3aa: CASSPRVKEPSFNYGYTF
j_gene: TRBJ1-6; abundance: .; v_gene: TRBV3-1; d_gene: .; CDR3nt: TGTGCCAGCAGCCAAACGACAGTTCTTAATTCACCCCTCCACTTT; CDR3aa: CASSQTTVLNSPLHF
j_gene: TRBJ2-1; abundance: .; v_gene: TRBV7-9; d_gene: TRBD2; CDR3nt: TGTGCCAGCAGCTTGGGTAGCGGGAGTGGATCCTACAATGAGCAGTTCTTC; CDR3aa: CASSLGSGSGSYNEQFF
j_gene: TRBJ2-3; abundance: .; v_gene: TRBV4-1; d_gene: .; CDR3nt: TGCGCCAGCAGCCAAGATGTCGAGTTAAGGCAGTATTTT; CDR3aa: CASSQDVELRQYF
j_gene: TRBJ2-3; abundance: .; v_gene: TRBV5-1; d_gene: TRBD2; CDR3nt: TGCGCCAGCAGCCTCCGACTAGCGGGAGGGTCAGATACGCAGTATTTT; CDR3aa: CASSLRLAGGSDTQYF
j_gene: TRBJ2-2; abundance: .; v_gene: TRBV10-3; d_gene: .; CDR3nt: TGTGCCATCGGGGACTGGCCCAACACCGGGGAGCTGTTTTTT; CDR3aa: CAIGDWPNTGELFF
j_gene: TRBJ2-4; abundance: .; v_gene: TRBV12-3/TRBV12-4; d_gene: TRBD2; CDR3nt: TGTGCCAGCAGTTTTCTAGCGGGGGGATTAGCCAAAAACATTCAGTACTTC; CDR3aa: CASSFLAGGLAKNIQYF
j_gene: TRBJ2-1; abundance: .; v_gene: TRBV6-2/TRBV6-3; d_gene: .; CDR3nt: TGTGCCAGCAGTTATGGTAGGCCCCTATACAATGAGCAGTTCTTC; CDR3aa: CASSYGRPLYNEQFF
j_gene: TRBJ2-1; abundance: few; v_gene: TRBV7-8; d_gene: .; CDR3nt: TGTGCCAGCAGCTCCTGGACCCTACCGGAGCAGTTCTTC; CDR3aa: CASSSWTLPEQFF
j_gene: TRBJ2-1; abundance: few; v_gene: TRBV20-1; d_gene: .; CDR3nt: TGCAGCCCATCCATCCAGGGGACAAAAAACAATGAGCAGTTCTTC; CDR3aa: CSPSIQGTKNNEQFF
j_gene: TRBJ2-1; abundance: .; v_gene: TRBV20-1; d_gene: .; CDR3nt: TGCAGTGCTAAACAGAGCTCCTACAATGAGCAGTTCTTC; CDR3aa: CSAKQSSYNEQFF
j_gene: TRBJ2-7; abundance: .; v_gene: TRBV20-1; d_gene: TRBD2; CDR3nt: TGCAGTGCTAGACTAGCGGTAGAGCAGTACTTC; CDR3aa: CSARLAVEQYF
j_gene: TRBJ2-5; abundance: .; v_gene: TRBV4-1; d_gene: TRBD2; CDR3nt: TGCGCCAGCAGCCAGGGCGGGGGAAATGCAGAGACCCAGTACTTC; CDR3aa: CASSQGGGNAETQYF
j_gene: TRBJ2-7; abundance: few; v_gene: TRBV28; d_gene: .; CDR3nt: TGTGCCAGCAGGACGGGGCTATACGAGCAGTACTTC; CDR3aa: CASRTGLYEQYF
j_gene: TRBJ2-3; abundance: few; v_gene: TRBV28; d_gene: .; CDR3nt: TGTGCCAGCAGTTCACCTCCAGTCACAGATACGCAGTATTTT; CDR3aa: CASSSPPVTDTQYF
j_gene: TRBJ2-5; abundance: .; v_gene: TRBV20-1; d_gene: TRBD2; CDR3nt: TGCAGTGCTAGACAGGGACTAGCGATCCGTGGGACCCAGTGCTTC; CDR3aa: CSARQGLAIRGTQCF
j_gene: TRBJ1-1; abundance: .; v_gene: TRBV7-9; d_gene: TRBD1; CDR3nt: TGTGCCAGCAGCCCAGGGGGCAGGAACACTGAAGCTTTCTTT; CDR3aa: CASSPGGRNTEAFF
j_gene: TRBJ2-7; abundance: .; v_gene: TRBV12-3/TRBV12-4; d_gene: .; CDR3nt: TGTGCCAGCAGCCGGGTCTTCGCCGAGCAGTACTTC; CDR3aa: CASSRVFAEQYF
j_gene: TRBJ1-1; abundance: few; v_gene: TRBV12-3/TRBV12-4; d_gene: .; CDR3nt: TGTGCCAGCACCCCCGACGGAAACGTTGAAGCTTTCTTT; CDR3aa: CASTPDGNVEAFF
j_gene: TRBJ2-1; abundance: .; v_gene: TRBV7-2; d_gene: .; CDR3nt: TGTGCCAGCAGCTTAGGTACCCACAATGAGCAGTTCTTC; CDR3aa: CASSLGTHNEQFF
j_gene: TRBJ2-7; abundance: few; v_gene: TRBV27; d_gene: TRBD1; CDR3nt: TGTGCCACCCTGATGGACAGGGAGTTAGCCTACGAGCAGTACTTC; CDR3aa: CATLMDRELAYEQYF
j_gene: TRBJ1-4; abundance: many; v_gene: TRBV12-3/TRBV12-4; d_gene: .; CDR3nt: TGTGCCAGCAGTCGGGACACACGAAAACTGTTTTTT; CDR3aa: CASSRDTRKLFF
j_gene: TRBJ2-2; abundance: .; v_gene: TRBV6-1; d_gene: TRBD2; CDR3nt: TGTGCCAGCAGTGGAGGGACTAGCGGACACACCGGGGAGCTGTTTTTT; CDR3aa: CASSGGTSGHTGELFF
j_gene: TRBJ2-3; abundance: .; v_gene: TRBV28; d_gene: TRBD2; CDR3nt: TGTGCCAGCAGTTTCGGACTAGCGGGAGTCGAAGATACGCAGTATTTT; CDR3aa: CASSFGLAGVEDTQYF
j_gene: TRBJ2-5; abundance: .; v_gene: TRBV5-1; d_gene: TRBD2; CDR3nt: TGCGCCAGCAGCTGGGGGACTAGCGGGAGGGCGGAGCAAGAGACCCAGTACTTC; CDR3aa: CASSWGTSGRAEQETQYF
j_gene: TRBJ2-2; abundance: .; v_gene: TRBV4-1; d_gene: TRBD2; CDR3nt: TGCGCCAGCAGCCAAGATGGGAGCGGGGGCACCGGGGAGCTGTTTTTT; CDR3aa: CASSQDGSGGTGELFF
j_gene: TRBJ2-7; abundance: .; v_gene: TRBV15; d_gene: .; CDR3nt: TGTGCCACCAGCAGAGAAAGGGGGGGAGAATACGAGCAGTACTTC; CDR3aa: CATSRERGGEYEQYF
j_gene: TRBJ2-7; abundance: few; v_gene: TRBV10-3; d_gene: .; CDR3nt: TGTGCCATCAGTGGACTAGAATTCGGCTACGAGCAGTACTTC; CDR3aa: CAISGLEFGYEQYF
j_gene: TRBJ2-3; abundance: .; v_gene: TRBV5-1; d_gene: .; CDR3nt: TGCGCCAGCAGCTTGGCCGTGGGGTTCTCAGATACGCAGTATTTT; CDR3aa: CASSLAVGFSDTQYF
j_gene: TRBJ1-1; abundance: .; v_gene: TRBV19; d_gene: .; CDR3nt: TGTGCCAGTAGTACCCTGACGAGTGGCACTGAAGCTTTCTTT; CDR3aa: CASSTLTSGTEAFF
j_gene: TRBJ2-5; abundance: .; v_gene: TRBV20-1; d_gene: TRBD1; CDR3nt: TGCAGTGGAACGGGACAGCAAGAGACCCAGTACTTC; CDR3aa: CSGTGQQETQYF
j_gene: TRBJ1-2; abundance: .; v_gene: TRBV3-1; d_gene: .; CDR3nt: TGTGCCAGCAGCCAAGATCCCCTACAGGCACACTATGGCTACACCTTC; CDR3aa: CASSQDPLQAHYGYTF
j_gene: TRBJ2-5; abundance: few; v_gene: TRBV12-3/TRBV12-4; d_gene: .; CDR3nt: TGTGCCAGCAGTTTAAGGGCGGGGTTACGAGAGACCCAGTACTTC; CDR3aa: CASSLRAGLRETQYF
j_gene: TRBJ2-1; abundance: .; v_gene: TRBV28; d_gene: .; CDR3nt: TGTGCCAGCAGTTCCCCGGGGCAGGGTACGAATGAGCAGTTCTTC; CDR3aa: CASSSPGQGTNEQFF
j_gene: TRBJ2-1; abundance: once; v_gene: TRBV6-1; d_gene: TRBD2; CDR3nt: TGTGCCAGCAGTCCCCGCGGGAGCCCCTACAATGAGCAGTTCTTC; CDR3aa: CASSPRGSPYNEQFF
j_gene: TRBJ1-1; abundance: many; v_gene: TRBV3-1; d_gene: .; CDR3nt: TGTGCCAGCAGCCAAACGAGGACTGAAGCTTTCTTT; CDR3aa: CASSQTRTEAFF